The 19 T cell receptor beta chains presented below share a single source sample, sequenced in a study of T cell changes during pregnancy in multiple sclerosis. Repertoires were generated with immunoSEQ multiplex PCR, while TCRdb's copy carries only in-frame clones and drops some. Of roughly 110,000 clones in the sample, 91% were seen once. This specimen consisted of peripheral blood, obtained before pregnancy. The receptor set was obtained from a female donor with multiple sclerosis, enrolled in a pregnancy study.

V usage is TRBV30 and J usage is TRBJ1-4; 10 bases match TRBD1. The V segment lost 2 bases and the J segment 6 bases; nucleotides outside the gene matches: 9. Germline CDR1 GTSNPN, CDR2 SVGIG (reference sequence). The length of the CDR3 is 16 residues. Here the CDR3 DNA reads TGTGCCTGGAGTAACCGGGACAGGGGAAGGGATGAAAAACTGTTTTTT. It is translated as CAWSNRDRGRDEKLFF.

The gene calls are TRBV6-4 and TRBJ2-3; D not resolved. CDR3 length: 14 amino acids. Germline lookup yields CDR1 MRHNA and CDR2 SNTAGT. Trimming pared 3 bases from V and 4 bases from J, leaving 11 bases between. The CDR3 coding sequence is TGTGCCAGCAGTGAGGGTCTAGGCCCAGATACGCAGTATTTT. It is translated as CASSEGLGPDTQYF.

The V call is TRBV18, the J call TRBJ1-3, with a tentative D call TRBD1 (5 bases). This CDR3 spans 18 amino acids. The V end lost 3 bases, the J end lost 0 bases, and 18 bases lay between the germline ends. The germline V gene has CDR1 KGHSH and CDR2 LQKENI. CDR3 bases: TGTGCCAGCTCACCTCCCGAGACAGCATTCTCCTCTGGAAACACCATATATTTT. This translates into CASSPPETAFSSGNTIYF.

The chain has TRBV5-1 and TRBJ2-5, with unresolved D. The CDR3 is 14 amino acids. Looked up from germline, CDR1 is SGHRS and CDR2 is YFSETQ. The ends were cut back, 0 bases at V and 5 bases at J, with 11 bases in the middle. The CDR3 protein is CASSLVVGQETQYF. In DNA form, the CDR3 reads TGCGCCAGCAGCTTGGTGGTGGGCCAGGAGACCCAGTACTTC.

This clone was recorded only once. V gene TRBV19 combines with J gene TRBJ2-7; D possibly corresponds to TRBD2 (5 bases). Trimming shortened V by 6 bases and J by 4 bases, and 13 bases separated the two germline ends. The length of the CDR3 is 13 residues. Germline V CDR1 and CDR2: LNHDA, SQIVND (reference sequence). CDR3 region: CASSLSEGYEQYF. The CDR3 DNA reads TGTGCCAGTAGCCTTTCTGAGGGTTACGAGCAGTACTTC.

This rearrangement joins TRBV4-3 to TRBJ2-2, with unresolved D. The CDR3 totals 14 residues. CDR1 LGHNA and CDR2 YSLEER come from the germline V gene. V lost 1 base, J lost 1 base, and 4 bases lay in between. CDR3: CASSQAGNTGELFF. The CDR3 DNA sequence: TGCGCCAGCAGCCAAGCGGGGAACACCGGGGAGCTGTTTTTT.

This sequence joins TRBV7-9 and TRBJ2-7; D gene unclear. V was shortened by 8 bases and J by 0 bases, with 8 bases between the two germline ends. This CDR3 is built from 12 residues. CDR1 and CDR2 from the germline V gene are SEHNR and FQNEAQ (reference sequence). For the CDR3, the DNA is TGTGCCAGCGGCCAGAACTCCTACGAGCAGTACTTC. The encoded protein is CASGQNSYEQYF.

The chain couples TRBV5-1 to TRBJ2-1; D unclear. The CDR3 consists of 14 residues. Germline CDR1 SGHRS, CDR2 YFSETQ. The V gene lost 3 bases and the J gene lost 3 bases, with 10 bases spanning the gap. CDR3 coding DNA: TGCGCCAGCAGCTCCTCCCTTAGCTACAATGAGCAGTTCTTC. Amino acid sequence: CASSSSLSYNEQFF.

CDR3 nucleotides: TGTGCCAGCAGCTTGTGGGTGAGAATTGTGGGGGGGTTGTTTGAAAAACTGTTTTTT. Its translation: CASSLWVRIVGGLFEKLFF. The chain is built from TRBV5-8 and TRBJ1-4, with D possibly TRBD1 on 5 matching bases. V lost 1 base and J 7 bases, leaving 26 bases between the germline ends. This CDR3 spans 19 amino acids. Germline V lookup: CDR1 SGHTS, CDR2 YDEGEE.

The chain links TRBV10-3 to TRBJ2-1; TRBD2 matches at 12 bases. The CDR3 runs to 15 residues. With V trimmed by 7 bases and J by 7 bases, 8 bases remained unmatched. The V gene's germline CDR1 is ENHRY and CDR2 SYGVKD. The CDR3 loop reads CAITPSGRAGNEQFF. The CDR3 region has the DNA TGTGCCATCACCCCTAGCGGGAGGGCCGGTAATGAGCAGTTCTTC.

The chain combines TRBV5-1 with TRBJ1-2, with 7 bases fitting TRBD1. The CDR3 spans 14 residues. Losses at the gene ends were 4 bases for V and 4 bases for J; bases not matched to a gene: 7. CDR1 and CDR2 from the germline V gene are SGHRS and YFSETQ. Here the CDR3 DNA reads TGCGCCAGCAGCGGCCAGACAGGGTTCTATGGCTACACCTTC. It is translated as CASSGQTGFYGYTF.

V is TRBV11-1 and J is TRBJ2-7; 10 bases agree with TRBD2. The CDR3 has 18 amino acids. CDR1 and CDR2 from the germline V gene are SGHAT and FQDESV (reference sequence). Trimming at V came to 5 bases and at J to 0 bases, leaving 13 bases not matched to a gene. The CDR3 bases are TGTGCCAGCAGCCCGCTGGCGCTAGCGGGGGACCCCTCCTACGAGCAGTACTTC. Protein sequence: CASSPLALAGDPSYEQYF. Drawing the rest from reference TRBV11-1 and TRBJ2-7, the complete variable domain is EAEVAQSPRYKITEKSQAVAFWCDPISGHATLYWYRQILGQGPELLVQFQDESVVDDSQLPKDRFSAERLKGVDSTLKIQPAELGDSAMYLCASSPLALAGDPSYEQYFGPGTRLTVT.

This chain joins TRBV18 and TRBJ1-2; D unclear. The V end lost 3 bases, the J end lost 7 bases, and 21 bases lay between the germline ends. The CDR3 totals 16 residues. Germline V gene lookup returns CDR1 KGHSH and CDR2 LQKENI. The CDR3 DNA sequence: TGTGCCAGCTCACCCCCTCTAGTCCTACTGAGTCCTGGCTACACCTTC. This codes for CASSPPLVLLSPGYTF.

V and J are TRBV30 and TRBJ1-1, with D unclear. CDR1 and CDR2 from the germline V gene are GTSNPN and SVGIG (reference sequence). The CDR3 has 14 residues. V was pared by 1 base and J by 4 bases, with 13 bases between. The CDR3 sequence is CAWSGGGWGTEAFF. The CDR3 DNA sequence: TGTGCCTGGAGTGGTGGAGGTTGGGGCACTGAAGCTTTCTTT.

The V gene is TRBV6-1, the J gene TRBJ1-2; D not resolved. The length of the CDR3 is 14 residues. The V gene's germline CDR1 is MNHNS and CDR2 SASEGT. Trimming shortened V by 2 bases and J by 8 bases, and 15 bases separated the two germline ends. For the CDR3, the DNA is TGTGCCAGCAGTGAACAGTTCGGGGAAGGAGGCTACACCTTC. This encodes CASSEQFGEGGYTF.

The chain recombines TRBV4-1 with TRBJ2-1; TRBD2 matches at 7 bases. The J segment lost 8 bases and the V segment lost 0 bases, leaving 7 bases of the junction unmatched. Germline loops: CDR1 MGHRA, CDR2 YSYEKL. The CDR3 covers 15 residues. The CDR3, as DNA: TGCGCCAGCAGCCAAGACGACCGGGGGGTAGATGAGCAGTTCTTC. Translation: CASSQDDRGVDEQFF.

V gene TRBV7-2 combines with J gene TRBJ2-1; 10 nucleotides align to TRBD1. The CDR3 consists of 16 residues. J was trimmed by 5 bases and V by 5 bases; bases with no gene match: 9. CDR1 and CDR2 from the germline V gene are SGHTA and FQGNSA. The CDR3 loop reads CASSRKTGGWNNEQFF. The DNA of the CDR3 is TGTGCCAGCAGCAGGAAGACAGGGGGCTGGAACAATGAGCAGTTCTTC.

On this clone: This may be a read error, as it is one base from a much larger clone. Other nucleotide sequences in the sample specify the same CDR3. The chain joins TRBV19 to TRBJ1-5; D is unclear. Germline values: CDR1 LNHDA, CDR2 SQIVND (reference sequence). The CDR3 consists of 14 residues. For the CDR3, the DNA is TGTGCCAGCAGTATGATCTCAGATTGGCAGCCCCAGCATTTT. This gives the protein CASSMISDWQPQHF.

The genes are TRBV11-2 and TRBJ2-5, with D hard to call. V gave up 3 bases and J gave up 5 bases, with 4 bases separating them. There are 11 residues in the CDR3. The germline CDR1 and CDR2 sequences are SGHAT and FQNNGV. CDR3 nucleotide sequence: TGTGCCAGCAGCTTCGGGGAGACCCAGTACTTC. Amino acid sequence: CASSFGETQYF.